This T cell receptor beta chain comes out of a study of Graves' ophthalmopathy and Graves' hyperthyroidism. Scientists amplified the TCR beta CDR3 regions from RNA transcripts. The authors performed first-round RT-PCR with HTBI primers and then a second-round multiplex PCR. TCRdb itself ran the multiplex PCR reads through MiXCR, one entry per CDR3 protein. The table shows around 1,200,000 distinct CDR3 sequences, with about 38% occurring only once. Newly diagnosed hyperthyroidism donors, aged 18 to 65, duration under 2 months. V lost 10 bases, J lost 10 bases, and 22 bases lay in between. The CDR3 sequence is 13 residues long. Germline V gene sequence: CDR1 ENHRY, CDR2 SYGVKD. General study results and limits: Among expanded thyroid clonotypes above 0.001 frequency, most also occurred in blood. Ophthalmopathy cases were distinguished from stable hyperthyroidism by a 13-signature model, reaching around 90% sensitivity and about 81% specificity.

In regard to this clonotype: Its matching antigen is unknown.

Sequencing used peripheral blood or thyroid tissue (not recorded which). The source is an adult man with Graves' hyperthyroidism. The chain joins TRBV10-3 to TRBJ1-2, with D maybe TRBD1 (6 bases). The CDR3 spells CASRRGADLLYTF. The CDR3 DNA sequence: TGTGCCAGCAGGCGGGGGGCAGACCTACTCTACACCTTC.